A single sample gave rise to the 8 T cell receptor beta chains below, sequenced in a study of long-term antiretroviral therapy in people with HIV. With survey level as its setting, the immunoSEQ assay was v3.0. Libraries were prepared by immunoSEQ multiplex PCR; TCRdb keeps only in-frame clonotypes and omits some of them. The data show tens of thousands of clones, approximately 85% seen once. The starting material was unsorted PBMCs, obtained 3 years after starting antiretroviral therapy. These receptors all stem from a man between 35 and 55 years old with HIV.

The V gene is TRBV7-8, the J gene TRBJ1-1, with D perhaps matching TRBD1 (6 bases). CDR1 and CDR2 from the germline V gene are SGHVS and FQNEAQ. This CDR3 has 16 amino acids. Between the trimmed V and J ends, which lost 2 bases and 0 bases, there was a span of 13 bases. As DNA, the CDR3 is TGTGCCAGCAGCTTACCGGATGGGGGCCTGAACACTGAAGCTTTCTTT. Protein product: CASSLPDGGLNTEAFF. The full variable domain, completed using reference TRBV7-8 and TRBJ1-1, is GAGVSQSPRYKVAKRGQDVALRCDPISGHVSLFWYQQALGQGPEFLTYFQNEAQLDKSGLPSDRFFAERPEGSVSTLKIQRTQQEDSAVYLCASSLPDGGLNTEAFFGQGTRLTVV.

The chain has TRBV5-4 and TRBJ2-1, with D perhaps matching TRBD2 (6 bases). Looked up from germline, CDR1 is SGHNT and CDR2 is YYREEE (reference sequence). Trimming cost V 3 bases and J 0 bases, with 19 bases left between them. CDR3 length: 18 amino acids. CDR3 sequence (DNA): TGTGCCAGCAGCTCCGGCCTAATTGCGGGGAGCTCCTACAATGAGCAGTTCTTC. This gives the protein CASSSGLIAGSSYNEQFF.

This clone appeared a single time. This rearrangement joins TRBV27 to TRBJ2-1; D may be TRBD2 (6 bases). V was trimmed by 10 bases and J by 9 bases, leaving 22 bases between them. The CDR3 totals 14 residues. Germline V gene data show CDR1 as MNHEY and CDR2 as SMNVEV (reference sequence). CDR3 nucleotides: TGTGCCATCGGGTCAACTAGCTGGAGTGGTGAGCAGTTCTTC. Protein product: CAIGSTSWSGEQFF.

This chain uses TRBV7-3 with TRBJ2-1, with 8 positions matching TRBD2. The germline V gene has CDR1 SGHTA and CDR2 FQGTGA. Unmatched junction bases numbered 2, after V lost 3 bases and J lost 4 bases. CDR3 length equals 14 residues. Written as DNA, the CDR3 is TGTGCCAGCAGCTTGGCTAGCGGGTACAATGAGCAGTTCTTC. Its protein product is CASSLASGYNEQFF. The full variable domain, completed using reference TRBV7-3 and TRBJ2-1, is GAGVSQTPSNKVTEKGKYVELRCDPISGHTALYWYRQSLGQGPEFLIYFQGTGAADDSGLPNDRFFAVRPEGSVSTLKIQRTERGDSAVYLCASSLASGYNEQFFGPGTRLTVL.

CDR3 DNA: TGTGCCAGCAGTGAAGCCGGGACAGGGGGCTTGTCCCTCCACTTT. Translated: CASSEAGTGGLSLHF. This chain links TRBV6-1 with TRBJ1-6; TRBD1 aligns across 12 bases. The CDR3 loop spans 15 amino acids. Per the germline V gene, CDR1 is MNHNS and CDR2 is SASEGT. Trimming removed 0 bases from V and 14 bases from J; junction bases left unmatched: 5.

CDR3 DNA: TGTGCCAGCAGTGAATTGCGGGCGAGCTCCTACGAGCAGTACTTC. Translating it yields CASSELRASSYEQYF. This rearrangement joins TRBV2 to TRBJ2-7; possibly TRBD2 for D (5 bases). Germline V CDR1 and CDR2: SNHLY, FYNNEI. V lost 2 bases and J 0 bases, leaving 11 bases between the germline ends. This CDR3 region has 15 residues. Filled out from reference TRBV2 and TRBJ2-7, the complete variable domain reads EPEVTQTPSHQVTQMGQEVILRCVPISNHLYFYWYRQILGQKVEFLVSFYNNEISEKSEIFDDQFSVERPDGSNFTLKIRSTKLEDSAMYFCASSELRASSYEQYFGPGTRLTVT.

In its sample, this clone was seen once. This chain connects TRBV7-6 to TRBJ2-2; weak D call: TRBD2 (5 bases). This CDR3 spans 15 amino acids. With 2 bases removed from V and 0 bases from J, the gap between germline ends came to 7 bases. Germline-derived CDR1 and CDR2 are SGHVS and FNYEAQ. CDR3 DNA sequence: TGTGCCAGCAGCTTAAACGGGGCGAACACCGGGGAGCTGTTTTTT. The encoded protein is CASSLNGANTGELFF.

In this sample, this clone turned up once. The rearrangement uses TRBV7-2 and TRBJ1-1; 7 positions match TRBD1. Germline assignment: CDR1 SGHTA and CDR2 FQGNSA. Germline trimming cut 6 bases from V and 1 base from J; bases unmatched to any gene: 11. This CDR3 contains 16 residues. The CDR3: CASRSTGVRPNTEAFF. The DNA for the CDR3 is TGTGCCAGCAGATCAACAGGGGTTCGGCCGAACACTGAAGCTTTCTTT.